These 15 T cell receptor beta chains were all obtained from the same sample, sequenced in a study of CXCR3-negative and CXCR3-positive naive CD8 T cells (dated by TCRdb to between 2018 and 2020). The instrument given in TCRdb is NextSeq 550. The Human TCR Profiling Kit (MiLaboratory) was used to make UMI-labeled 5' RACE TRB cDNA libraries. TCRdb reprocessed the reads; each CDR3 protein sequence makes one entry, and DNA is unavailable. The data table for this sample lists tens of thousands of distinct CDR3 sequences. Jointly, the top ten make up 20% to 30% of the sample. Sequencing input: memory CD8+ T cells from blood. The cell subset or site label corresponds to: conventional CD8+ memory T cells (TMEM), sorted as controls. Receptors were obtained from a human donor in good health. Some clones in this sample may be carry-over from other donors' samples.

The chain has TRBV7-8 and TRBJ2-7. In germline, CDR1 is SGHVS, CDR2 FQNEAQ. This CDR3 contains 12 residues. The CDR3 region is CASGGISYEQYF.

The chain couples TRBV29-1 to TRBJ2-7; TCRdb reports TRBD1, a call that lacks DNA to check it against. The CDR3 runs 14 residues. The germline V gene has CDR1 SQVTM and CDR2 ANQGSEA. The CDR3 protein is CSVRDRDRAYEQYF.

The chain has TRBV4-2 and TRBJ2-6. Germline lookup yields CDR1 LGHNA and CDR2 YNFKEQ. The CDR3 totals 16 residues. The CDR3 protein is CASSPRDPSGANVLTF.

J is TRBJ2-7 and V is TRBV6-2 or TRBV6-3; checking the TCRdb D call of TRBD2 is not possible without DNA. The CDR3 covers 14 residues. Germline V CDR1 and CDR2: MNHEY, SVGEGT. Here the CDR3 reads CASSISSGAYEQYF.

The chain has TRBV6-6 and TRBJ2-3; TCRdb names TRBD2, which stays unverified in the absence of DNA. The CDR3 is 14 amino acids. The germline V gene has CDR1 MNHNY and CDR2 SVGAGI (reference sequence). CDR3 amino acids: CASTLAGGTDTQYF.

V is TRBV4-3 and J is TRBJ2-4; TCRdb returns TRBD2, unconfirmable since there is no DNA. CDR1 LGHNA and CDR2 YSLEER come from the germline V gene. The CDR3 runs to 14 residues. The CDR3 loop is CASSHGTSGDIQYF.

The chain combines TRBV7-3 with TRBJ2-3; TCRdb's assignment of TRBD1 cannot be checked, as there is no DNA. CDR3 length equals 14 residues. Per germline, CDR1 SGHTA and CDR2 FQGTGA. The CDR3 region is CASSLTQGSDTQYF.

The chain is built from TRBV20-1 and TRBJ1-2. This CDR3 is built from 15 residues. The germline gives CDR1 DFQATT, CDR2 SNEGSKA (reference sequence). The CDR3 is CSAIYRDGVGDGYTF.

The chain carries TRBV14 and TRBJ2-7. The CDR3 has 13 amino acids. Looked up from germline, CDR1 is SGHDN and CDR2 is FVKESK. Here the CDR3 reads CASSQDLAYEQYF.

The J gene is TRBJ1-1, the V gene TRBV29-1; TCRdb picks TRBD1, but there is no DNA to check that call. The CDR3 extends over 11 amino acids. Germline loops: CDR1 SQVTM, CDR2 ANQGSEA. The CDR3 region is CSEGGGTEAFF. Full variable domain (remainder filled in from reference TRBV29-1 and TRBJ1-1): SAVISQKPSRDICQRGTSLTIQCQVDSQVTMMFWYRQQPGQSLTLIATANQGSEATYESGFVIDKFPISRPNLTFSTLTVSNMSPEDSSIYLCSEGGGTEAFFGQGTRLTVV.

The chain has TRBV7-2 and TRBJ2-7. The CDR3 runs 14 residues. Looked up from germline, CDR1 is SGHTA and CDR2 is FQGNSA. The CDR3 protein is CASSLPRRSYEQYF.

J is TRBJ1-2 and V is TRBV29-1; TCRdb returns TRBD1, unconfirmable since there is no DNA. The germline gives CDR1 SQVTM, CDR2 ANQGSEA. The CDR3 is 13 residues long. CDR3 protein: CSVLQGSNYGYTF. Variable domain in full (rest from reference TRBV29-1 and TRBJ1-2): SAVISQKPSRDICQRGTSLTIQCQVDSQVTMMFWYRQQPGQSLTLIATANQGSEATYESGFVIDKFPISRPNLTFSTLTVSNMSPEDSSIYLCSVLQGSNYGYTFGSGTRLTVV.

The chain's CDR3 is CASSSMGGSYEQYF. The chain recombines TRBV7-8 with TRBJ2-7; as DNA is missing, the TRBD2 call by TCRdb cannot be tested. Germline loops: CDR1 SGHVS, CDR2 FQNEAQ. CDR3 size: 14 residues.

The chain carries TRBV5-5 and TRBJ2-3; there is no DNA to check the TCRdb D call of TRBD2. The CDR3 length is 18 residues. Germline CDR1 reads SGHKS; CDR2 reads YYEKEE (reference sequence). The CDR3 protein is CASSLSGGRPKYTDTQYF. Drawing the rest from reference TRBV5-5 and TRBJ2-3, the complete variable domain is DAGVTQSPTHLIKTRGQQVTLRCSPISGHKSVSWYQQVLGQGPQFIFQYYEKEERGRGNFPDRFSARQFPNYSSELNVNALLLGDSALYLCASSLSGGRPKYTDTQYFGPGTRLTVL.

The rearrangement uses TRBV6-2 or TRBV6-3 and TRBJ2-6. Looked up from germline, CDR1 is MNHEY and CDR2 is SVGEGT. This CDR3 contains 15 residues. CDR3: CASSLTLSGANVLTF.